One and the same sample provided the 24 T cell receptor beta chains below, sequenced in a study of blood T cell repertoires in COVID-19. Profiled with immunoSEQ multiplex PCR; TCRdb holds only in-frame clones, not every one. Among over 200,000 clones listed, about nine tenths were seen once. The specimen sequenced was peripheral blood. The receptors were sampled from a man aged 40-49 years who had recovered from COVID-19.

This chain links TRBV29-1 with TRBJ1-4; 9 bases align to TRBD1. The germline V gene encodes CDR1 SQVTM and CDR2 ANQGSEA. V trimming: 7 bases; J trimming: 6 bases; junction bases outside the gene matches: 12. The CDR3 is 15 residues long. This chain's CDR3 is CSAQTRGTGHEKLFF. CDR3 in DNA: TGCAGCGCCCAGACCCGTGGGACAGGGCATGAAAAACTGTTTTTT.

The V and J genes are TRBV7-9 and TRBJ2-7, with D perhaps matching TRBD1 (6 bases). V lost 4 bases to trimming and J lost 9 bases, with 22 bases between them. In germline, CDR1 is SEHNR, CDR2 FQNEAQ (reference sequence). The CDR3 spans 15 residues. The CDR3 coding sequence is TGTGCCAGCAGCTCAGGGGCCCCTAGCATTTCGGCGCAGTACTTC. Its protein product is CASSSGAPSISAQYF.

The gene calls are TRBV5-6 and TRBJ2-1; D is perhaps TRBD1 (6 bases). Germline V lookup: CDR1 SGHDT, CDR2 YYEEEE. This CDR3 is 12 amino acids long. Deletions cut 3 bases from V and 10 bases from J, with 11 bases between. Here the CDR3 DNA reads TGTGCCAGCAGCTCACAGGGACGGGAGCAGTTCTTC. Translating it yields CASSSQGREQFF.

The chain uses TRBV7-9 and TRBJ2-3, with a tentative D call TRBD1 (6 bases). The CDR3 extends over 15 amino acids. The germline V gene has CDR1 SEHNR and CDR2 FQNEAQ (reference sequence). Trimming cost V 5 bases and J 2 bases, with 14 bases left between them. CDR3 amino acids: CASSRRQDSTDTQYF. The DNA of the CDR3 is TGTGCCAGCAGCCGGCGACAGGATTCCACAGATACGCAGTATTTT.

The genes are TRBV5-6 and TRBJ1-5; 8 bases fit TRBD1. The CDR3 is made up of 14 amino acids. CDR1 is SGHDT and CDR2 is YYEEEE in the germline V gene. Trimming cost V 0 bases and J 7 bases; bases outside gene matches: 3. The CDR3 here is CASSLAGGGQPQHF. DNA for the CDR3: TGTGCCAGCAGCTTGGCAGGGGGCGGACAGCCCCAGCATTTT.

This clone was counted a single time. The rearrangement links TRBV2 to TRBJ1-2; possibly TRBD1 for D (5 bases). Germline lookup yields CDR1 SNHLY and CDR2 FYNNEI. The CDR3 is 12 amino acids. V shed 6 bases and J shed 4 bases, with 9 bases lying between them. CDR3 region: CASSLDSYGYTF. CDR3 coding DNA: TGTGCCAGCAGCCTCGACAGCTATGGCTACACCTTC.

The chain recombines TRBV6-5 with TRBJ2-1; the match to TRBD2 covers 8 bases. With V trimmed by 4 bases and J by 5 bases, 10 bases remained unmatched. Looked up from germline, CDR1 is MNHEY and CDR2 is SVGAGI. The CDR3 sequence is 16 residues long. In DNA form, the CDR3 reads TGTGCCAGCAGTTGGGATTCGGCGGGGGGCCACAATGAGCAGTTCTTC. Its translation is CASSWDSAGGHNEQFF.

The chain carries TRBV20-1 and TRBJ2-3, with D tentatively TRBD2 (6 bases). CDR1 and CDR2 from the germline V gene are DFQATT and SNEGSKA (reference sequence). The CDR3 consists of 11 residues. The DNA for the CDR3 is TGCTCCGGGCTAGCGTTGGATACGCAGTATTTT. Protein product: CSGLALDTQYF.

The chain joins TRBV14 to TRBJ2-7; tentatively, D is TRBD2 (7 bases). This CDR3 has 15 residues. With 0 bases removed from V and 4 bases from J, the gap between germline ends came to 13 bases. Germline V CDR1 and CDR2: SGHDN, FVKESK. In DNA form, the CDR3 reads TGTGCCAGCAGCCAAGAGAGGGGGGGGACTTACGAGCAGTACTTC. It encodes CASSQERGGTYEQYF.

This clone was counted at least ten times. This chain links TRBV25-1 with TRBJ2-7; 8 bases line up with TRBD1. CDR1 and CDR2 (germline): MGHDK, SYGVNS. J gave up 3 bases and V 3 bases, and 16 bases lay outside the gene matches. The CDR3 has 18 amino acids. The CDR3 nucleotides read TGTGCCAGCAGTGAGGGACAGGAATCTGACGGGAACTTCTACGAGCAGTACTTC. Its protein product is CASSEGQESDGNFYEQYF.

The chain is built from TRBV7-2 and TRBJ2-3; weak D call: TRBD2 (6 bases). Germline CDR1 reads SGHTA; CDR2 reads FQGNSA. The V gene lost 1 base and the J gene lost 1 base, with 12 bases spanning the gap. The CDR3 sequence is 16 residues long. The CDR3 coding sequence is TGTGCCAGCAGCTTAGTTTCGGGGGTCGGCACAGATACGCAGTATTTT. Translated, it gives CASSLVSGVGTDTQYF.

This clone has only one observation. The chain employs TRBV7-2 and TRBJ1-3; unclear D gene. The V end lost 1 base, the J end lost 12 bases, and 19 bases lay between the germline ends. The CDR3 is 15 amino acids. CDR1 is SGHTA, CDR2 FQGNSA, per germline. The CDR3 reads CASSLGVTRQTFIYF. DNA for the CDR3: TGTGCCAGCAGCTTAGGGGTAACGCGGCAGACCTTCATATATTTT.

The chain carries TRBV27 and TRBJ2-1, with TRBD2 identical over 9 bases. The CDR3 is 19 amino acids. The V gene's germline CDR1 is MNHEY and CDR2 SMNVEV (reference sequence). V shed 5 bases, J shed 2 bases, and the junction held 16 bases outside the gene matches. Here the CDR3 reads CASSPLPAGGSSPYNEQFF. The CDR3 nucleotides read TGTGCCAGCAGTCCCCTACCAGCGGGAGGTTCCTCTCCCTACAATGAGCAGTTCTTC.

The gene calls are TRBV30 and TRBJ2-7, with 16 bases that match TRBD2. V dropped 7 bases and J dropped 5; count of bases not matched to a gene: 14. Germline V CDR1 and CDR2: GTSNPN, SVGIG (reference sequence). This CDR3 has 17 amino acids. The CDR3 DNA follows: TGTGCCTTTAGACCGGGACTAGCGGGGGGGCAAATCCACGAGCAGTACTTC. Protein: CAFRPGLAGGQIHEQYF.

This sequence joins TRBV7-2 and TRBJ2-5; 10 positions agree with TRBD2. This CDR3 is built from 15 residues. V was clipped by 5 bases and J by 1 base; unmatched bases: 4. Germline CDR1 SGHTA, CDR2 FQGNSA. CDR3 sequence reads: CASSTWTSGQETQYF. CDR3 bases: TGTGCCAGCAGCACCTGGACTAGCGGCCAAGAGACCCAGTACTTC.

This clone was seen only a few times. The chain carries TRBV3-1 (or the pseudogene TRBV3-2) and TRBJ1-2; maybe TRBD1 (6 bases). The V end was cut by 1 base, the J end by 0 bases, with 15 bases between. Per germline, CDR1 LGHDT and CDR2 YNNKEL (reference sequence). This CDR3 region has 17 residues. CDR3 sequence: CASSQAGEGVANYGYTF. In DNA form, the CDR3 reads TGTGCCAGCAGCCAAGCTGGGGAGGGGGTCGCTAACTATGGCTACACCTTC.

The chain couples TRBV5-1 to TRBJ1-2; weak D call: TRBD1 (5 bases). V lost 4 bases and J 8 bases, leaving 15 bases between the germline ends. CDR1 is SGHRS, CDR2 YFSETQ, per germline. The CDR3 runs 13 residues. The CDR3 sequence: CASSLGGGDGYTF. The CDR3 bases are TGCGCCAGCAGCCTGGGCGGGGGAGACGGCTACACCTTC.

The gene calls are TRBV4-2 and TRBJ2-1; 8 nucleotides align to TRBD2. Germline CDR1 LGHNA, CDR2 YNFKEQ. This CDR3 spans 17 amino acids. The V gene end was trimmed by 1 base and the J gene end by 8 bases; junction bases not matched to a gene: 13. Written as DNA, the CDR3 is TGTGCCAGCAGCCAAGTTAAACGGGGGGGCCTTTTCGATGAGCAGTTCTTC. Translating it yields CASSQVKRGGLFDEQFF.

The genes are TRBV9 and TRBJ2-3; TRBD2 agrees at 9 bases. There are 16 residues in the CDR3. Germline V CDR1 and CDR2: SGDLS, YYNGEE. The J segment lost 7 bases and the V segment lost 4 bases, leaving 13 bases of the junction unmatched. The CDR3 DNA sequence: TGTGCCAGCAGCCCCCGGGGGCGGGGGGGCCTAAATACGCAGTATTTT. Protein: CASSPRGRGGLNTQYF. The whole variable domain, remainder taken from reference TRBV9 and TRBJ2-3, is DSGVTQTPKHLITATGQRVTLRCSPRSGDLSVYWYQQSLDQGLQFLIQYYNGEERAKGNILERFSAQQFPDLHSELNLSSLELGDSALYFCASSPRGRGGLNTQYFGPGTRLTVL.

This chain connects TRBV9 to TRBJ2-1; 12 bases agree with TRBD2. With V trimmed by 4 bases and J by 1 base, 6 bases remained unmatched. CDR3 length: 17 residues. Germline CDR1 reads SGDLS; CDR2 reads YYNGEE. CDR3: CASSPSGGAQSYNEQFF. CDR3 nucleotides: TGTGCCAGCAGCCCTAGCGGGGGGGCCCAATCCTACAATGAGCAGTTCTTC. The entire variable domain, with the rest obtained from reference TRBV9 and TRBJ2-1, is as follows: DSGVTQTPKHLITATGQRVTLRCSPRSGDLSVYWYQQSLDQGLQFLIQYYNGEERAKGNILERFSAQQFPDLHSELNLSSLELGDSALYFCASSPSGGAQSYNEQFFGPGTRLTVL.

This clone appeared once. The chain links TRBV19 to TRBJ2-3; 7 bases line up with TRBD1. Germline V lookup: CDR1 LNHDA, CDR2 SQIVND (reference sequence). This CDR3 spans 15 amino acids. V gave up 5 bases and J gave up 0 bases; unmatched junction bases: 5. The CDR3 bases are TGTGCCAGTAGTTCAAACAGGGGCAGCACAGATACGCAGTATTTT. Translated: CASSSNRGSTDTQYF.

This chain uses TRBV5-8 with TRBJ1-2; D is possibly TRBD1 (6 bases). The CDR3 spans 14 residues. Per germline, CDR1 SGHTS and CDR2 YDEGEE. Deletions cut 0 bases from V and 4 bases from J, with 10 bases between. The CDR3 DNA follows: TGTGCCAGCAGCTTGGGCAGGACAGCCTATGGCTACACCTTC. It translates to CASSLGRTAYGYTF. Full variable domain (rest looked up from reference TRBV5-8 and TRBJ1-2): EAGVTQSPTHLIKTRGQQATLRCSPISGHTSVYWYQQALGLGLQFLLWYDEGEERNRGNFPPRFSGRQFPNYSSELNVNALELEDSALYLCASSLGRTAYGYTFGSGTRLTVV.

The chain carries TRBV19 and TRBJ1-5; TRBD1 matches at 7 bases. With 8 bases clipped from V and 2 bases from J, the junction kept 3 bases outside the gene matches. CDR1 is LNHDA and CDR2 is SQIVND in the germline V gene (reference sequence). CDR3 length equals 13 residues. CDR3 DNA sequence: TGTGCCAGTTTCGGACAGGGCAATCAGCCCCAGCATTTT. This sequence encodes CASFGQGNQPQHF.

The chain uses TRBV20-1 and TRBJ1-6, with TRBD1 matching 10 bases. Trimming cost V 3 bases and J 7 bases; bases outside gene matches: 6. CDR1 and CDR2 (germline): DFQATT, SNEGSKA (reference sequence). The CDR3 length is 15 residues. CDR3 nucleotide sequence: TGCAGTGCTAGTTTCGACAGGGGGCGAAATTCACCCCTCCACTTT. Residues: CSASFDRGRNSPLHF.